This T cell receptor (beta chain) was recorded in a study of blood T cell repertoires in COVID-19 (dated by TCRdb to 2020 to 2022). Background on the whole study: The collaborator samples originated in the United States, Italy and Spain and spanned the acute and convalescent phases of COVID-19. Where available, HLA class I and class II types were obtained from metadata supplied by the sample provider rather than from assay-based typing. The prospective study material was composed of cDNA or gDNA derived from T cells, B-cell-depleted T cells, or PBMCs. A de-identified subject ID, COVID-19 status, age in years and sex were almost always included in the sample metadata. The repertoires were released in a freely available public database meant as a resource for research on the immune response to SARS-CoV-2. Samples came from the ongoing ImmuneRACE study (first 160 participants) plus 1,254 subjects from 6 global collaborators. Subjects who had been exposed to COVID-19, were actively infected with it, or had recovered from it provided the deeply sampled blood TCRbeta repertoires that made up the dataset. Broader findings and caveats from the paper: The amount of clinical and demographic metadata varied by source and participant and was provided uncurated.

TCRbeta CDR3 regions were amplified from genomic DNA by means of the immunoSEQ Assay, a bias-controlled multiplex PCR. The authors' analysis ran thus. The number of nucleated cells in each sample was estimated from the amplification of reference gene primers within the assay. To quantify the absolute abundance of each unique TCRbeta CDR3 rearrangement, sequence reads were collapsed and filtered. For each sample, productive Simpson clonality was calculated by taking the square root of Simpson's diversity index across productive rearrangements. TCRdb took this table from immuneACCESS and kept in-frame rearrangements with V and J called. Such tables lack part of the clones; where checked against another copy, unresolved V genes explain under half of the gap, and the rest is unexplained. V and J calls and clone size are given by that table; D and trimming were obtained from the DNA. In this sample the table shows around 260,000 clones, approximately 86% of which occur a single time. The top ten clones comprise about 3.6% of the sample.

Whole blood was collected in K2EDTA tubes by collaborating institutions according to the institutions' own protocols. For TCRbeta analysis, collaborators shipped samples in one of three forms: frozen whole blood, isolated PBMCs, or DNA extracted from either of those sample types. Including the terminal cysteine and phenylalanine, the CDR3 comprises 15 residues. Left in the record is the CDR3 DNA by itself, 45 bases read in frame from the first base. The germline ends are 17 bases apart after V is trimmed by 6 bases and J by 8 bases. CDR1 MNHEY and CDR2 SMNVEV are derived from the germline V gene (reference sequence). Comments on this clone: Its target antigen remains unknown. Base qualities were left out, and no much larger clone turns up one base away.

The TCR sequence derives from a young man with active or convalescent COVID-19. Sequences were obtained from peripheral blood. The V and J segments used are TRBV27 and TRBJ1-6; the D gene is perhaps TRBD1, on 5 matching bases. The CDR3 amino acid sequence is: CASRAGSWGDSPLHF. The DNA sequence reads TGTGCCAGCAGGGCAGGGTCATGGGGGGATTCACCCCTCCACTTT.